This T cell receptor (beta chain) came from a study of control samples from healthy donors and cancer patients. Germline V gene data show CDR1 as LGHDT and CDR2 as YNNKEL (reference sequence). This CDR3 spans 12 amino acids. V shed 4 bases and J shed 5 bases, with 9 bases lying between them. The table came from immunoSEQ multiplex PCR; TCRdb's copy has only in-frame clones and leaves some out. The data show approximately 52,000 clones, around 90% seen once. This chain connects TRBV3-1 (or the pseudogene TRBV3-2) to TRBJ2-7; D is unclear. The origin of this receptor is a man between 45 and 60 years old in good health. Sequenced: blood. This chain's CDR3 is CASSRIRDEQYF. CDR3 coding DNA: TGTGCCAGCAGCCGAATAAGAGACGAGCAGTACTTC.